One TCR beta chain is described in this entry. Its cognate antigen is unknown. The sample originates from a study of cytomegalovirus exposure and HLA in healthy donors. General observations from the study: Association of a missense DCLRE1C variant with TCR beta V- and J-gene trimming was reported in a later analysis. Confirmation in vitro established that a few CMV-associated chains were specific for CMV antigens. Reportedly, a later analysis found an Asian-associated ancestry cluster had fewer N-insertions than the roughly 700-donor mean. Common viral pathogens were later found to be apparently linked to several of the most significant clusters.

V shed 4 bases, J shed 0 bases, and the junction held 11 bases outside the gene matches. CDR1 and CDR2 (germline): LGHNA, YNFKEQ. This CDR3 has 19 residues. PCR employed 60 Vbeta and 13 Jbeta primers. Data came from immunoSEQ multiplex PCR; TCRdb stores just in-frame clones and leaves some out. The repertoire holds about 150,000 clones, with approximately 88% as singletons. The source material was PBMCs. V gene TRBV4-2 combines with J gene TRBJ2-7; the match to TRBD2 covers 14 bases. This clonotype originated in a boy aged 2 to 9 in good health and CMV-seronegative. Here the CDR3 reads CASSRKLSGTSGSSYEQYF. The CDR3 region has the DNA TGTGCCAGCAGCCGAAAGCTTTCCGGGACTAGCGGGAGCTCCTACGAGCAGTACTTC.